This T cell receptor beta chain was found in a study of T-cell reconstitution after alpha-beta-depleted transplantation in children. It was with unique molecular identifiers that the TCRbeta library was prepared. MiXCR, applied by TCRdb to the PCR reads, yields one record per CDR3 protein. The sample includes about 460,000 distinct CDR3 sequences, over 9.5% of them seen just once. A note on this clonotype: This may arise from a read error, as a much more abundant clone is one base away.

Between the trimmed V and J ends, which lost 6 bases and 5 bases, there was a span of 15 bases. Germline V gives CDR1 LGHDT, CDR2 YNNKEL (reference sequence). The CDR3 spans 14 residues. The chain links TRBV3-1 to TRBJ2-3; TRBD2 might be the D (6 bases). Sequences were derived from PBMCs, sampled before TCRalphabeta/CD19-depleted stem cell transplant. The sequence derives from a child aged 2-15 years with inherited bone marrow failure, due to receive a stem cell transplant. The CDR3 loop reads CASRPTSTVDTQYF. DNA of the CDR3: TGTGCCAGCAGACCTACTAGCACTGTAGATACGCAGTATTTT.